This TCR beta chain was identified during a study of shared clonotypes between healthy human individuals. In the sorted-subset replicate PCRs, 150 to 250 ng DNA, 25,000 to 30,000 T cell genomes, was used. Some clones are missing from TCRdb's copy, which holds only in-frame ones; the method was immunoSEQ multiplex PCR. The sample lists some 2,000,000 clones; 85% to 95% were seen once. On this clone itself: What it recognizes is unknown.

Notes on the study in general: The study sampled only blood, and tissue repertoires likely differ.

The V gene's germline CDR1 is SGHTS and CDR2 YDEGEE. V was pared by 4 bases and J by 4 bases, with 12 bases between. The CDR3 loop spans 14 amino acids. The gene calls are TRBV5-8 and TRBJ2-1; D may be TRBD1 (5 bases). This clonotype was sampled from a man between 18 and 29 years old in good health. Sequencing used naive CD4+ T cells sorted from blood. Stated subset: CD45RA+ positively selected. CDR3 protein: CASSLLQAYNEQFF. CDR3 bases: TGTGCCAGCAGCCTTCTACAGGCTTACAATGAGCAGTTCTTC.